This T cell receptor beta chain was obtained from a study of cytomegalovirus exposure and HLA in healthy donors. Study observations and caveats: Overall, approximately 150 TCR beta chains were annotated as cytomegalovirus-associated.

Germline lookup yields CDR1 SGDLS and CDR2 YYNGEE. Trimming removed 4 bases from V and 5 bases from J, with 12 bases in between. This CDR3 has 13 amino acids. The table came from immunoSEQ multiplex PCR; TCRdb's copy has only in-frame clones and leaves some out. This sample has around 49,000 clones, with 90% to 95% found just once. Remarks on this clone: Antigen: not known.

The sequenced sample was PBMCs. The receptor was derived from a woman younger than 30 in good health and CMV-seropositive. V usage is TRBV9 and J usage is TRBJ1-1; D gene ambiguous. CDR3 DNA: TGTGCCAGCAGCCCTAGGCGAGGGACTGAAGCTTTCTTT. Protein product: CASSPRRGTEAFF.